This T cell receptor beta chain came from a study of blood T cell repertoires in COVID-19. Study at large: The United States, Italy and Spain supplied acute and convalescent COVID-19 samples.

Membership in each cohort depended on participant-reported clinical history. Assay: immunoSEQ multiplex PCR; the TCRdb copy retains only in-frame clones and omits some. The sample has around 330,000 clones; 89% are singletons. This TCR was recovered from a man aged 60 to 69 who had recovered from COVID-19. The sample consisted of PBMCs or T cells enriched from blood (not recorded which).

The CDR3 DNA sequence: TGTGCCACCAGTGATTCGAATCCCATAGCGGGAGGTAGTTACAATGAGCAGTTCTTC. Protein sequence: CATSDSNPIAGGSYNEQFF. The chain is built from TRBV24-1 and TRBJ2-1, with 10 bases aligning to TRBD2. The CDR3 contains 19 residues. Germline-derived CDR1 and CDR2 are KGHDR and SFDVKD. The V gene end was trimmed by 2 bases and the J gene end by 4 bases; junction bases not matched to a gene: 13.